This entry describes one T cell receptor beta chain. Its antigen is unknown. Other DNA sequences in the sample encode the same CDR3. CDR3 length: 15 amino acids. The V gene's germline CDR1 is SEHNR and CDR2 FQNEAQ (reference sequence). V was pared by 1 base and J by 0 bases, with 0 bases of the junction left unmatched. The data originate from a study of shared clonotypes between healthy human individuals. General study findings and limits: Clonotype sharing among donors was expected to depend on sequencing depth.

The method was immunoSEQ multiplex PCR; TCRdb's version includes in-frame clones alone and lacks a portion of them. Of more than 2,000,000 clones listed, 80% to 95% are singletons. The sequence derives from a man aged 18 to 30 in good health. Some clones in this sample may be carry-over from other donors' samples. Input material: naive CD4+ T cells from PBMCs. Subset specified: CD45RA+ positively selected. This chain links TRBV7-9 with TRBJ1-5, with TRBD1 identical over 7 bases. The CDR3 sequence is CASSLGDSSNQPQHF. CDR3 coding DNA: TGTGCCAGCAGCTTAGGGGACAGTAGCAATCAGCCCCAGCATTTT.